Listed below are T cell receptor beta chains from one sample, sequenced in a study of cytomegalovirus exposure and HLA in healthy donors. This table comes from immunoSEQ multiplex PCR, and its TCRdb copy is limited to in-frame clones, with some not included. The sample records about 190,000 clones, 75% to 80% being singletons. The sequenced sample was PBMCs. These receptors were collected from a woman in her thirties in good health and CMV-seropositive. CDR3s include the opening cysteine and the closing phenylalanine or tryptophan. D genes are given only for firm matches. Only some rows state a clone size, as once, few, many or a class for expanded clones.

J gene	D gene	CDR3 length	V gene	clone size	CDR3 protein	CDR3 DNA
TRBJ1-5	-	15	TRBV7-2	-	CASSLASYSNQPQHF	TGTGCCAGCAGCTTAGCCAGTTATAGCAATCAGCCCCAGCATTTT
TRBJ2-2	TRBD1	16	TRBV25-1	-	CASSDSGTGDTGELFF	TGTGCCAGCAGTGATTCCGGGACAGGGGACACCGGGGAGCTGTTTTTT
TRBJ2-7	TRBD2	15	TRBV5-4	-	CASSDGLAGAIQQYF	TGTGCCAGCAGCGACGGCCTAGCGGGGGCCATTCAGCAGTACTTC
TRBJ1-3	-	14	TRBV7-2	-	CASNTQGFGNTIYF	TGTGCCAGCAACACACAGGGTTTTGGAAACACCATATATTTT
TRBJ1-2	-	13	TRBV28	-	CATYLQGDYGYTF	TGTGCCACCTATCTACAGGGCGACTATGGCTACACCTTC
TRBJ1-1	TRBD1	18	TRBV18	-	CASSPPRGTGGSSTEAFF	TGTGCCAGCTCACCCCCCCGCGGGACAGGGGGTTCTTCCACTGAAGCTTTCTTT
TRBJ2-7	-	14	TRBV6-6	-	CASSRLGSSYEQYF	TGTGCCAGCAGCCGTCTAGGTTCCTCCTACGAGCAGTACTTC
TRBJ2-2	-	19	TRBV6-1	few	CASSETPRRGREGTGELFF	TGTGCCAGCAGTGAAACCCCCAGGAGGGGCAGGGAAGGCACCGGGGAGCTGTTTTTT
TRBJ1-2	-	14	TRBV7-2	-	CASSLGPGDYGYTF	TGTGCCAGCAGCTTAGGGCCAGGGGACTATGGCTACACCTTC
TRBJ1-5	-	13	TRBV19	-	CASSIFTGQPQHF	TGTGCCAGTAGTATATTTACGGGTCAGCCCCAGCATTTT
TRBJ1-4	-	13	TRBV10-3	-	CATNYATNEKLFF	TGTGCCACCAACTACGCAACTAATGAAAAACTGTTTTTT
TRBJ1-1	TRBD1	17	TRBV28	-	CASRPGQGRRGDTEAFF	TGTGCCAGCAGACCAGGACAGGGGCGTCGAGGGGACACTGAAGCTTTCTTT
TRBJ2-1	-	15	TRBV19	few	CASSTSQWGYNEQFF	TGTGCCAGTAGTACTAGCCAGTGGGGCTACAATGAGCAGTTCTTC
TRBJ1-2	-	13	TRBV18	few	CASSPQGYYGYTF	TGTGCCAGCTCACCGCAGGGTTACTATGGCTACACCTTC
TRBJ1-5	-	13	TRBV10-3	-	CAIRVSSNQPQHF	TGTGCCATCAGGGTTAGTAGCAATCAGCCCCAGCATTTT
TRBJ2-7	TRBD1	16	TRBV6-5	-	CASSSGQGNTLYEQYF	TGTGCCAGCAGTTCAGGACAGGGGAATACATTATACGAGCAGTACTTC
TRBJ1-2	TRBD1	14	TRBV6-5	few	CAVWGTGKNYGYTF	TGTGCCGTATGGGGGACAGGGAAAAACTATGGCTACACCTTC
TRBJ1-4	-	14	TRBV14	-	CASSQMLANEKLFF	TGTGCCAGCAGCCAAATGTTAGCTAATGAAAAACTGTTTTTT
TRBJ2-7	TRBD2	16	TRBV5-4	-	CASSFASGRMLNEQYF	TGTGCCAGCAGCTTTGCTAGCGGGAGGATGTTGAACGAGCAGTACTTC
TRBJ2-1	-	17	TRBV10-3	-	CAITSVGVGQGNNEQFF	TGTGCCATCACCTCCGTCGGGGTGGGCCAAGGGAACAATGAGCAGTTCTTC
TRBJ1-5	-	16	TRBV7-2	-	CASSLGPNRANQPQHF	TGTGCCAGCAGCTTAGGCCCTAACAGGGCAAATCAGCCCCAGCATTTT
TRBJ2-7	-	16	TRBV27	-	CASSYRTGLSSYEQYF	TGTGCCAGCAGTTACCGAACAGGGCTAAGCTCCTACGAGCAGTACTTC
TRBJ1-5	-	19	TRBV2	-	CASTQQRPGVPNSNQPQHF	TGTGCCAGCACCCAACAGCGTCCGGGGGTCCCGAATAGCAATCAGCCCCAGCATTTT
TRBJ1-4	-	15	TRBV5-6	few	CASSLGWAYNEKLFF	TGTGCCAGCAGCTTGGGCTGGGCTTATAATGAAAAACTGTTTTTT
TRBJ1-1	-	12	TRBV2	-	CAFSGLNTEAFF	TGTGCCTTCTCAGGGTTGAACACTGAAGCTTTCTTT
TRBJ2-1	TRBD2	18	TRBV7-2	-	CASRPGAGLAGTYNEQFF	TGTGCCAGCAGGCCAGGGGCCGGACTAGCGGGCACCTACAATGAGCAGTTCTTC
TRBJ2-5	-	16	TRBV9	-	CASSVAMTRGQETQYF	TGTGCCAGCAGCGTAGCTATGACTAGAGGACAAGAGACCCAGTACTTC
TRBJ2-1	TRBD2	15	TRBV2	-	CASKTSGRGINEQFF	TGTGCCAGCAAAACAAGCGGGAGAGGTATCAATGAGCAGTTCTTC
TRBJ1-1	-	15	TRBV19	few	CASSILGGLITEAFF	TGTGCCAGTAGTATTTTAGGCGGACTGATCACTGAAGCTTTCTTT
TRBJ1-5	-	14	TRBV7-8	-	CASSLGDTQAPQHF	TGTGCCAGCAGCTTGGGGGACACCCAGGCGCCCCAGCATTTT
TRBJ2-3	TRBD2	18	TRBV7-2	-	CASSPFFGLSGSTDTQYF	TGTGCCAGCAGCCCTTTTTTTGGCCTTAGCGGGAGCACAGATACGCAGTATTTT
TRBJ1-6	-	20	TRBV21-1	-	CASTQLALYGQGAKNSPLHF	TGTGCCAGCACCCAATTAGCGCTGTATGGACAGGGGGCGAAAAATTCACCCCTCCACTTT
TRBJ2-3	TRBD1	16	TRBV6-5	-	CASSYADRASTDTQYF	TGTGCCAGCAGTTACGCAGACAGGGCTAGCACAGATACGCAGTATTTT
TRBJ1-2	TRBD1	13	TRBV6-5	-	CASALDREYGYTF	TGTGCCAGCGCTTTGGACAGGGAGTATGGCTACACCTTC
TRBJ2-5	-	15	TRBV30	-	CAWSLTGGGAETQYF	TGTGCCTGGAGCCTAACGGGTGGCGGAGCGGAGACCCAGTACTTC
TRBJ2-7	TRBD2	14	TRBV7-2	few	CASSPVAGGGEQYF	TGTGCCAGCAGCCCGGTAGCGGGAGGAGGGGAGCAGTACTTC
TRBJ2-7	-	18	TRBV19	-	CASSMSKDGWGPTYEQYF	TGTGCCAGTAGTATGTCAAAGGACGGGTGGGGGCCTACCTACGAGCAGTACTTC
TRBJ1-5	TRBD1	16	TRBV28	-	CASRPPLGQRNQPQHF	TGTGCCAGCAGGCCTCCCCTGGGACAGCGTAATCAGCCCCAGCATTTT
TRBJ2-5	-	16	TRBV9	-	CASSVGGREGQETQYF	TGTGCCAGCAGCGTAGGCGGCAGGGAAGGACAAGAGACCCAGTACTTC
TRBJ1-1	-	16	TRBV5-1	-	CASSLQAQARRTEAFF	TGCGCCAGCAGCTTGCAGGCCCAGGCCCGTCGCACTGAAGCTTTCTTT
TRBJ1-2	TRBD1	15	TRBV19	-	CASTPRTGSNYGYTF	TGTGCCAGTACTCCCCGGACAGGGAGTAACTATGGCTACACCTTC
TRBJ2-7	-	9	TRBV28	-	CASTYEQYF	TGTGCCAGCACATACGAGCAGTACTTC
TRBJ1-2	-	13	TRBV6-5	-	CASSTPGVYGYTF	TGTGCCAGTTCAACCCCGGGGGTTTATGGCTACACCTTC
TRBJ2-3	TRBD2	13	TRBV4-3	-	CASRGGSGDTQYF	TGCGCCAGCAGGGGCGGGAGCGGAGATACGCAGTATTTT
TRBJ1-4	TRBD1	15	TRBV4-2	-	CASSQEVGGQEKLFF	TGTGCCAGCAGCCAAGAGGTAGGGGGCCAGGAAAAACTGTTTTTT
TRBJ2-5	TRBD2	12	TRBV29-1	-	CSVRGGPETQYF	TGCAGCGTCCGGGGAGGGCCGGAGACCCAGTACTTC
TRBJ1-4	-	16	TRBV5-6	-	CASSLSYRPTNEKLFF	TGTGCCAGCAGCTTGTCCTACAGACCAACTAATGAAAAACTGTTTTTT
TRBJ2-3	TRBD2	13	TRBV30	-	CACRASGRATQYF	TGTGCCTGTCGGGCTAGCGGGAGAGCTACGCAGTATTTT
TRBJ2-5	-	14	TRBV4-1	-	CASSLRQGGETQYF	TGCGCCAGCAGCCTTCGACAGGGAGGAGAGACCCAGTACTTC
TRBJ2-3	TRBD2	12	TRBV29-1	once	CSVDGGSDTQYF	TGCAGCGTTGACGGGGGGTCAGATACGCAGTATTTT
TRBJ1-4	-	17	TRBV28	few	CASSSPPGDLTNEKLFF	TGTGCCAGCAGTAGCCCTCCGGGGGACCTCACTAATGAAAAACTGTTTTTT
TRBJ2-1	TRBD1	15	TRBV7-9	few	CASSLLGTGVDEQFF	TGTGCCAGCAGCTTATTAGGGACAGGGGTGGATGAGCAGTTCTTC
TRBJ1-1	-	12	TRBV29-1	-	CSGARQNTEAFF	TGCAGCGGGGCCAGGCAAAACACTGAAGCTTTCTTT
TRBJ1-4	-	15	TRBV19	once	CASSPLSQGKEKLFF	TGTGCCAGTAGCCCACTATCCCAGGGCAAGGAAAAACTGTTTTTT
TRBJ1-2	TRBD1	16	TRBV10-3	-	CAISVLRGQGPYGYTF	TGTGCCATCAGTGTTCTTAGGGGACAGGGTCCCTATGGCTACACCTTC
TRBJ1-5	-	11	TRBV7-9	once	CASGHNQPQHF	TGTGCCAGCGGCCATAATCAGCCCCAGCATTTT
TRBJ2-2	-	16	TRBV5-6	-	CASSTLGRGNTGELFF	TGTGCCAGCAGCACTTTGGGAAGGGGGAACACCGGGGAGCTGTTTTTT
TRBJ2-1	TRBD2	14	TRBV10-3	-	CAIRVTSGDNEQFF	TGTGCCATCAGGGTGACTAGCGGGGACAATGAGCAGTTCTTC
TRBJ1-5	-	14	TRBV7-2	-	CASSRGGTWEPQHF	TGTGCCAGCAGCCGTGGCGGGACCTGGGAGCCCCAGCATTTT